Detailed here is one T cell receptor beta chain. Its antigen remains undetermined. The input lacks base qualities; no much larger clone sits a single base away. This sample stems from a study of CD8 T cells in ankylosing spondylitis (dated by TCRdb to about 2017). For context, the study as a whole: To find TCR variants linked to disease, the study profiled T cell receptor beta repertoires in ankylosing spondylitis patients and healthy donors. The full study cohort comprised around 25 ankylosing spondylitis patients and 110 or so healthy donors. Peripheral blood samples were taken, and synovial fluid was additionally collected from ankylosing spondylitis patients. The paper's findings and limits, for the study overall: Some of the motif variants had been reported before in the synovial fluid and blood of reactive arthritis patients, a finding that suggests common disease-initiation mechanisms. The disease-linked clones were reported as significantly enriched in matched synovial fluid samples from ankylosing spondylitis patients. The disease-linked clones showed a CD8+ phenotype and occurred at relatively low frequencies in peripheral blood. A TCR beta motif of seven or eight highly homologous amino acid variants appeared characteristic of blood from ankylosing spondylitis patients.

Sequencing was performed on an Illumina HiSeq 2500. Quantitative 5'-RACE with molecular barcodes was used to prepare TCR beta libraries. From the authors' description of their analysis: A new computational method, built on a probabilistic model of VDJ rearrangement, was used to identify disease-linked TCR variants. TCRdb ran its own pipeline on the public reads, namely fastp trimming at Q25 and MiXCR clone calling, and kept in-frame beta chains. Under each unique CDR3 protein, matching rows form one entry showing the most common genes and DNA. These V and J calls derive from TCRdb rather than the authors' analysis. In this sample the table shows 450,000 or so distinct CDR3 sequences, 25% to 30% of which occur a single time. The top ten clonotypes cover about 0.89% of the sample. Looking up the germline V gene (reference sequence) yields CDR1 SEHNR and CDR2 FQNEAQ. The junction shows trimming of 1 base on V and 5 bases on J, plus 11 bases between the germline ends. The CDR3 sequence holds 15 residues, the cysteine and phenylalanine included. Of the read, only the CDR3 DNA is kept; its 45 bases are in frame from base 1.

Source material: blood, either unsorted or a sorted T cell fraction (not recorded which). The chain couples TRBV7-9 to TRBJ2-2; too little of a D gene remains to name it. The clonotype was recovered from a male donor with ankylosing spondylitis. The bases are TGTGCCAGCAGCTTAGTTGGTATAGAGACCGGGGAGCTGTTTTTT. This yields the protein CASSLVGIETGELFF.